The 15 T cell receptor beta chains listed next were all sequenced from one sample in a study of blood T cell repertoires in COVID-19 (TCRdb year 2020). Library creation used the immunoSEQ multiplex PCR assay. The source is immuneACCESS, and TCRdb retained only in-frame sequences with V and J called. Part of the clones is not carried over; for the studies checked, unresolved V genes explain less than half of this, and the remainder is unexplained. The sample table records about 340,000 clones; more than 70% of these occur just once. The ten largest make up 5.5% to 7.5% of the sample. Input material: peripheral blood. The receptor source for this set is a woman aged 70-85 years with COVID-19, enrolled during active disease.

This clone was counted a few times. J is TRBJ1-1 and V is TRBV24-1; D is possibly TRBD1 (5 bases). The length of the CDR3 is 13 residues. Per germline, CDR1 KGHDR and CDR2 SFDVKD. The V gene lost 5 bases and the J gene lost 4 bases, with 10 bases spanning the gap. The CDR3 is CATSVAGFTEAFF. CDR3 nucleotides: TGTGCCACCAGTGTAGCAGGGTTCACTGAAGCTTTCTTT.

The chain uses TRBV12-3 or TRBV12-4 and TRBJ1-5, with a tentative D call TRBD1 (5 bases). V was shortened by 4 bases and J by 3 bases, with 7 bases between the two germline ends. This CDR3 region has 13 residues. The DNA of the CDR3 is TGTGCCAGCAGTTCAGGGTTCAATCAGCCCCAGCATTTT. Its translation is CASSSGFNQPQHF.

The rearrangement joins TRBV6-1 to TRBJ1-5; tentative D call: TRBD1 (5 bases). The CDR3 spans 17 residues. CDR1 and CDR2 (germline): MNHNS, SASEGT. The V and J ends lost 3 bases and 0 bases respectively, with 15 bases between them. CDR3 residues: CASSDRQTFYSNQPQHF. The CDR3 bases are TGTGCCAGCAGTGACCGACAGACTTTTTATAGCAATCAGCCCCAGCATTTT.

This chain links TRBV4-2 with TRBJ2-2; the match to TRBD2 covers 12 bases. Trimming cost V 4 bases and J 3 bases; bases outside gene matches: 9. CDR1 is LGHNA and CDR2 is YNFKEQ in the germline V gene. The CDR3 extends over 18 amino acids. The CDR3 DNA follows: TGTGCCAGCAGCCCGCGATCTACTAGCGGGGGGTACACCGGGGAGCTGTTTTTT. Its protein is CASSPRSTSGGYTGELFF.

This clone was counted a single time. CDR3 region: CASGTGTLSVYGYTF. The CDR3 bases are TGTGCCTCCGGGACAGGGACACTATCGGTCTATGGCTACACCTTC. This chain uses TRBV30 with TRBJ1-2; 9 nucleotides match TRBD1. V shed 7 bases, J shed 4 bases, and the junction held 13 bases outside the gene matches. CDR1 is GTSNPN and CDR2 is SVGIG in the germline V gene (reference sequence). The CDR3 is 15 residues long.

This chain joins TRBV4-1 and TRBJ1-1; weak D call: TRBD1 (5 bases). The V and J ends lost 2 bases and 11 bases respectively, with 15 bases between them. This CDR3 spans 13 amino acids. CDR1 and CDR2 (germline): MGHRA, YSYEKL. The CDR3 DNA reads as TGCGCCAGCAGCCAACGGTTTGCAGGGTGGGCTTTCTTT. Amino acid sequence: CASSQRFAGWAFF.

CDR3 DNA sequence: TGTGCCAGCAAGGGAGAGTCCTACGAGCAGTACTTC. Its protein is CASKGESYEQYF. The gene calls are TRBV6-5 and TRBJ2-7; D possibly corresponds to TRBD2 (5 bases). Trimming shortened V by 7 bases and J by 1 base, and 8 bases separated the two germline ends. The CDR3 contains 12 residues. Germline CDR1 reads MNHEY; CDR2 reads SVGAGI.

This clone was detected once. The V and J genes are TRBV12-3 or TRBV12-4 and TRBJ2-5, with 8 positions matching TRBD1. The V gene end was trimmed by 7 bases and the J gene end by 4 bases; junction bases not matched to a gene: 2. This CDR3 has 12 amino acids. The DNA for the CDR3 is TGTGCCAGCAACAGGGGGAGAGAGACCCAGTACTTC. Its translation: CASNRGRETQYF.

J is TRBJ1-2 and V is TRBV7-8; 8 bases match TRBD1. Germline CDR1 is SGHVS and CDR2 is FQNEAQ. V trimming: 4 bases; J trimming: 4 bases; junction bases outside the gene matches: 8. The CDR3 contains 15 residues. CDR3 loop: CASSSPQGALYGYTF. CDR3 bases: TGTGCCAGCAGCTCTCCTCAGGGGGCTCTCTATGGCTACACCTTC.

The V and J genes are TRBV4-2 and TRBJ1-2; TRBD1 matches 9 bases. CDR1 and CDR2 from the germline V gene are LGHNA and YNFKEQ. This CDR3 has 14 residues. V lost 2 bases to trimming and J lost 7 bases; unmatched junction nucleotides: 5. The CDR3 loop reads CASSQPGQGGGYTF. CDR3 DNA: TGTGCCAGCAGCCAACCGGGACAGGGTGGTGGCTACACCTTC.

CDR3 protein: CATSDQTGQPQHF. The CDR3 bases are TGTGCCACCAGTGATCAAACAGGGCAGCCCCAGCATTTT. This chain connects TRBV24-1 to TRBJ1-5; a weak D match, TRBD1 (6 bases). V lost 3 bases, J lost 7 bases, and 9 bases lay in between. CDR3 length: 13 residues. Looked up from germline, CDR1 is KGHDR and CDR2 is SFDVKD.

This chain connects TRBV5-8 to TRBJ2-1; 9 positions match TRBD2. CDR3 length: 14 amino acids. Germline CDR1 and CDR2: SGHTS and YDEGEE. V lost 8 bases and J lost 5; bases outside the gene matches: 8. Here the CDR3 DNA reads TGTGCCAGGCCCCGGACTAGCGTGGACAATGAGCAGTTCTTC. Translated, it gives CARPRTSVDNEQFF. The variable domain in full, completed from reference TRBV5-8 and TRBJ2-1, reads EAGVTQSPTHLIKTRGQQATLRCSPISGHTSVYWYQQALGLGLQFLLWYDEGEERNRGNFPPRFSGRQFPNYSSELNVNALELEDSALYLCARPRTSVDNEQFFGPGTRLTVL.

A few counts support this clone. The chain carries TRBV30 and TRBJ2-7; D is uncertain. The germline CDR1 and CDR2 sequences are GTSNPN and SVGIG (reference sequence). The CDR3 covers 15 residues. V gave up 1 base and J gave up 0 bases, with 13 bases separating them. The CDR3 is CAWSEELTSSYEQYF. The CDR3 DNA is TGTGCCTGGAGTGAGGAGTTGACGAGCTCCTACGAGCAGTACTTC.

The gene calls are TRBV19 and TRBJ1-4; D perhaps matches TRBD1 (5 bases). Germline-derived CDR1 and CDR2 are LNHDA and SQIVND (reference sequence). The CDR3 spans 13 residues. V lost 7 bases, J lost 7 bases, and 13 bases lay in between. CDR3: CASKGRRGEKLFF. In nucleotides, the CDR3 is TGTGCCAGTAAGGGGAGGAGGGGTGAAAAACTGTTTTTT.

The chain recombines TRBV4-2 with TRBJ2-5, with 8 bases that match TRBD2. This CDR3 is built from 15 residues. CDR1 and CDR2 from the germline V gene are LGHNA and YNFKEQ. V lost 1 base to trimming and J lost 5 bases; unmatched junction nucleotides: 6. CDR3 bases: TGTGCCAGCAGCCAAGGAGGACTAGCTGGCGAGACCCAGTACTTC. It specifies CASSQGGLAGETQYF.